The subject of this entry is one T cell receptor (beta chain). Sequencing of TCR beta, carried out with a high-throughput approach, was applied to CD8+ and CD4+ T cells from the blood. This specimen comes from a study of CD8 T cells in Susac syndrome. An amount of RNA that ranged from roughly 0.5 to 1 ug was reverse transcribed with random hexamers. Multiplex immunoSEQ PCR targeted 54 Vbeta and 13 Jbeta TCR beta segments. A single record per CDR3 protein comes from TCRdb applying MiXCR to the immunoSEQ multiplex PCR reads. The data show over 130,000 distinct CDR3 sequences, 85% to 95% seen once. The CDR3 runs 16 residues. Germline trimming cut 5 bases from V and 6 bases from J; bases unmatched to any gene: 14. In germline, CDR1 is DFQATT, CDR2 SNEGSKA (reference sequence).

This clonotype originated in a human donor with multiple sclerosis. The J gene is TRBJ2-3, the V gene TRBV20-1, with 10 bases aligning to TRBD1. Sequencing used CD4+ T cells from PBMCs. CDR3: CSAPRDRGFGLDTQYF. The CDR3 nucleotides are TGCAGTGCTCCCCGGGACAGGGGCTTCGGGCTGGATACGCAGTATTTT.